The clone carrying this T cell receptor beta chain came up many times. The CDR3 sequence is 15 residues long. V trimming: 5 bases; J trimming: 6 bases; junction bases outside the gene matches: 6. This sample stems from a study of response to subunit inactivated influenza vaccine. In TCRdb, the RT-PCR reads were re-called with MiXCR into one record per CDR3 protein. The sample has fewer than 600,000 distinct CDR3 sequences, 6.5% to 8% seen once; the top ten hold approximately 14%. Material: PBMCs from blood, obtained about 24 months after vaccination. This chain joins TRBV12-3 or TRBV12-4 and TRBJ2-3, with 12 bases that match TRBD2. The sequence came from a man in his fifties or sixties who received an inactivated influenza vaccine. The chain's CDR3 is CASSRLAGALDTQYF. DNA of the CDR3: TGTGCCAGCAGTCGACTAGCGGGGGCATTGGATACGCAGTATTTT.